This T cell receptor beta chain originates from a study of blood T cell repertoires in COVID-19. As for the study in general: The United States, Italy and Spain provided the acute and convalescent COVID-19 samples. T cells, B-cell-depleted T cells, or PBMCs provided the cDNA or gDNA that served as material.

How the authors handled the data: Amplification from reference gene primers served as the basis for estimated nucleated cell counts. Clones were read by immunoSEQ multiplex PCR, and TCRdb kept only the in-frame ones, dropping some. That table is the source of V, J and clone size, and D and trimming were worked out from the DNA. This sample yields roughly 100,000 clones, of which approximately 91% are seen a single time; 3% to 3.5% belongs to the top ten. CDR3 length equals 14 residues. V lost 2 bases, J lost 2 bases, and 10 bases lay in between. Germline CDR1 SGHRS, CDR2 YFSETQ. Sequenced input: peripheral blood. The source is a woman in her sixties or seventies with acute or convalescent COVID-19. The genes are TRBV5-1 and TRBJ2-5; tentative D call: TRBD1 (5 bases). This CDR3 is CASSFTGLQETQYF. In DNA, the CDR3 is TGCGCCAGCAGCTTCACAGGTCTACAAGAGACCCAGTACTTC. Full variable domain (missing parts from reference TRBV5-1 and TRBJ2-5): KAGVTQTPRYLIKTRGQQVTLSCSPISGHRSVSWYQQTPGQGLQFLFEYFSETQRNKGNFPGRFSGRQFSNSRSEMNVSTLELGDSALYLCASSFTGLQETQYFGPGTRLLVL.